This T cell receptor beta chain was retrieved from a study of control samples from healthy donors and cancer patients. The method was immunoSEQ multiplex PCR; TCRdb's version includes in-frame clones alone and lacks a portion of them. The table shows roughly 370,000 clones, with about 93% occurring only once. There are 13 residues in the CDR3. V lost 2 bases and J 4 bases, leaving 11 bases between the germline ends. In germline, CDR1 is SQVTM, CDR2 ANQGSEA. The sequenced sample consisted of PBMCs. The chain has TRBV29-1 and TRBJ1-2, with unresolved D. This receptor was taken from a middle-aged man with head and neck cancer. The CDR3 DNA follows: TGCAGCGTTGAACCCCGTGATGGCTATGGCTACACCTTC. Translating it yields CSVEPRDGYGYTF.